One TCR beta chain is described in this entry. The target of this receptor is not known. Instrument used: NextSeq 550. The Human TCR Profiling Kit (MiLaboratory) was used to make UMI-labeled 5' RACE TRB cDNA libraries. cDNA synthesis used the entire amount of extracted RNA, and PCR amplification then used the entire amount of cDNA produced. The libraries were made side by side, with each library going through the same number of PCR cycles. Processing in the source paper ran as follows. With a minimum of two reads required per UMI, MIGEC and MiXCR pulled out about 50,000 +/- 10,000 unique UMI-labeled TRB cDNA molecules from each library. On average, each library contained 40,000 +/- 10,000 functional in-frame TRB CDR3 nucleotide clonotypes without stop codons. After each sample was downsampled to 5000 UMI-labeled TRB molecules, VDJtools was used to calculate diversity metrics such as normalized Shannon-Wiener and Chao1. Clonotype-size-weighted physicochemical properties of the central five CDR3 residues (interaction energy, strength, volume and Kidera factor 4) were computed in VDJtools. After TCRdb reprocessed the reads, each CDR3 protein sequence was kept as one row, without DNA. TCRdb, rather than the study authors, made the V and J calls. The sample's clone listing holds about 120,000 distinct CDR3 sequences. 0.5% to 0.6% of the sample is in the top ten clones.

These data are taken from a study of CXCR3-negative and CXCR3-positive naive CD8 T cells (dated by TCRdb to the late 2010s). About the investigation overall: About 150 million TRB reads were obtained in total, roughly 1.5 +/- 0.3 million reads per library. Data from 11 donors, pooled across two independent experiments, went into the diversity and physicochemical repertoire analyses. The TRBV-TRBJ cluster analysis covered naive subsets from roughly five donors and memory cells from 3 donors.

Taken from cysteine to phenylalanine, the CDR3 has 15 residues. No DNA sequence was recorded. For CDR1 and CDR2, the germline V gene (reference sequence) lists LGHDT and YNNKEL. General conclusions and limits of the study: Similar TRBV-TRBJ usage was shown by naive CXCR3-negative and CXCR3-positive cells from the same donor, whereas distinct patterns were shown by memory cells. Compared with CXCR3-negative naive cells, CXCR3-positive naive cells had TRB CDR3s with higher hydrophobicity (lower Kidera factor 4), lower energy, and higher strength and volume indices. Freshly isolated PBMCs were used for most assays because CXCR3 expression partially decreased after cryopreservation. Repertoire diversity was comparably high in both naive subsets but much lower in memory CD8+ T cells. Because surface CD5, which is linked to self-reactivity in mice, was comparable between the naive subsets, TCR interaction strength was also inferred from TRB CDR3 physicochemical properties.

Each CD8+ T cell subset was flow-sorted in triplicate, with some 300,000 cells per subset placed directly into RLT lysis buffer. To exclude memory contaminants, naive CD8+ T cells were stringently defined as CD45RO-CCR7+CD27+CD95-. Using standard density gradient centrifugation, peripheral blood mononuclear cells were isolated from buffy coats. Naive CXCR3-negative and CXCR3-positive CD8+ T cells were flow-sorted using a FACSAria III. Total RNA was extracted from sorted cells using an RNeasy Mini Kit. The receptor was isolated from a human donor in good health. Some clones in this sample may be carry-over from other donors' samples. The rearrangement joined TRBV3-1 to TRBJ1-2. The sequencing input was naive CXCR3+ CD8+ T cells from blood. Sample cell subset or site, as interpreted from the label and publication: CD45RO-CCR7+CD27+CD95- naive CD8+ T cells expressing CXCR3 (TNR3+). The CDR3 loop reads CASSDPWGANYGYTF. The entire variable domain, with the stretches around the CDR3 drawn from the reference TRBV3-1 and TRBJ1-2 proteins, is DTAVSQTPKYLVTQMGNDKSIKCEQNLGHDTMYWYKQDSKKFLKIMFSYNNKELIINETVPNRFSPKSPDKAHLNLHINSLELGDSAVYFCASSDPWGANYGYTFGSGTRLTVV.